This T cell receptor beta chain was retrieved from a study of T-cell memory formation after mild COVID-19. The study's findings and limits: From day 15 to 85, contracting clones were balanced between CD4 and CD8, whereas later expanders leaned toward CD4+.

TCRdb re-analysed the 5' RACE reads in MiXCR, keeping a single row per CDR3 protein. The sample lists tens of thousands of distinct CDR3 sequences, about 6.1% occurring once. This clonotype occurred many times. Its antigen is currently unknown. CDR1 and CDR2 from the germline V gene are MNHNY and SVGAGI (reference sequence). The V end was cut by 4 bases, the J end by 1 base, with 4 bases between. The CDR3 has 12 amino acids. This TCR came from an adult who had mild COVID-19 (a few samples of this study predate the infection). Cell type and time point are not known. Input material: PBMCs or a T cell subset sorted from them (not recorded which). The rearrangement uses TRBV6-6 and TRBJ1-1, with D unclear. This CDR3 is CASSWGNTEAFF. CDR3 nucleotide sequence: TGTGCCAGCAGTTGGGGGAACACTGAAGCTTTCTTT.